This is a list of T cell receptor beta chains from one sample in a study of glioma-infiltrating T cells. TCRdb re-called the multiplex PCR reads through MiXCR, storing one row per CDR3 protein. The sample includes 300,000 to 400,000 distinct CDR3 sequences, roughly two fifths seen only once; the top ten take around 12%. The source material was glioma tissue, nonneoplastic brain tissue, or PBMCs (not recorded which). The receptors were gathered from a human donor with low-grade glioma or glioblastoma, undergoing nonglioma brain surgery, or in good health (not recorded which). Both conserved end residues are part of each CDR3. The D gene is left open where the match is weak. The size of a clone is reported for some rows only, either as once, few or many, or as a class for expanded clones.

V,length,size,D,J,DNA,CDR3
TRBV12-3/TRBV12-4,15,NA,NA,TRBJ1-1,TGTGCCAGCAGTTTTACGGTGGGGGGCCCCTTGTCCGCTTTCTTT,CASSFTVGGPLSAFF
TRBV29-1,13,NA,TRBD2,TRBJ2-7,TGCAGCGTTGGGACTAGCGGGGGAGGCGAGCAGTACTTC,CSVGTSGGGEQYF
TRBV24-1,13,NA,NA,TRBJ2-1,TGTGACACCAGTGATGGGGGTAGACGAGAGCAGTTCTTC,CDTSDGGRREQFF
TRBV15,13,many,NA,TRBJ2-2,TGTGCCACCAGCAGAGCGGGTACCGGGGAGCTGTTTTTT,CATSRAGTGELFF
TRBV12-3/TRBV12-4,14,NA,NA,TRBJ1-3,TGTGCCAGCAGTTTAGCGACCGGCGGAAACACCATATATTTT,CASSLATGGNTIYF
TRBV28,14,NA,NA,TRBJ1-1,TGTGCCAGCAGTTTATGGGCAGAGAACACTGAAGCTTTCTTT,CASSLWAENTEAFF
TRBV4-1,16,NA,NA,TRBJ1-1,TGCGCCAGCAGCCAACCCAAAAGTGGGGGGCCTACTGAAGCTTTCTTT,CASSQPKSGGPTEAFF
TRBV6-2/TRBV6-3,15,many,TRBD1,TRBJ2-7,TGTGCCAGCAGTTACGACAGGACAGGGTATGACGAGCAGTACTTC,CASSYDRTGYDEQYF
TRBV7-2,13,NA,NA,TRBJ2-1,TGTGCCAGCAGCTTAGTCGGGATTGGTGAGCAGTTCTTC,CASSLVGIGEQFF
TRBV6-1,17,few,TRBD2,TRBJ2-1,TGTGCCAGGTTTTCCTCTAGCGGGCCGTATCCCGGCAATGAGCAGTTCTTC,CARFSSSGPYPGNEQFF
TRBV4-2,16,NA,TRBD2,TRBJ2-3,TGTGCCAGCAGCCAAGATGAGGGGAGGGGCGCAGATACGCAGTATTTT,CASSQDEGRGADTQYF
TRBV20-1,14,NA,NA,TRBJ2-1,TGCAGTGCTAGAGTGGGCAGCCTATCCTATGAGCAGTTCTTC,CSARVGSLSYEQFF
TRBV7-9,12,NA,NA,TRBJ1-1,TGTGCCAGCAGCTTAGGGAGCATTGAAGCTTTCTTT,CASSLGSIEAFF